The 9 T cell receptor beta chains given below trace back to one sample, sequenced in a study of shared clonotypes between healthy human individuals. Clones were sequenced by immunoSEQ multiplex PCR, and TCRdb holds only the in-frame ones, with some missing. Of roughly 1.5 million clones listed, approximately 98% are singletons. The source material was naive CD4+ T cells sorted from blood. This sample's subset: CD45RA+ positively selected. The receptors were gathered from a man in his thirties or forties in good health.

This sequence joins TRBV7-6 and TRBJ2-1; 9 nucleotides align to TRBD2. V was pared by 0 bases and J by 6 bases, with 9 bases of the junction left unmatched. The germline gives CDR1 SGHVS, CDR2 FNYEAQ. This CDR3 has 17 residues. The CDR3 loop is CASSLAGSSGSLNEQFF. Written as DNA, the CDR3 is TGTGCCAGCAGCTTAGCGGGGAGTAGCGGGAGTCTCAATGAGCAGTTCTTC. The full variable domain, in which reference TRBV7-6 and TRBJ2-1 provide the parts outside the CDR3, is GAGVSQSPRYKVTKRGQDVALRCDPISGHVSLYWYRQALGQGPEFLTYFNYEAQQDKSGLPNDRFSAERPEGSISTLTIQRTEQRDSAMYRCASSLAGSSGSLNEQFFGPGTRLTVL.

The chain employs TRBV5-5 and TRBJ2-7; no firm D call. Germline-derived CDR1 and CDR2 are SGHKS and YYEKEE (reference sequence). Deletions cut 1 base from V and 5 bases from J, with 13 bases between. The CDR3 covers 14 residues. Written as DNA, the CDR3 is TGTGCCAGCAGCTTGTGGCCTGGGAACAACGAGCAGTACTTC. Amino acid sequence: CASSLWPGNNEQYF. Full variable domain (rest looked up from reference TRBV5-5 and TRBJ2-7): DAGVTQSPTHLIKTRGQQVTLRCSPISGHKSVSWYQQVLGQGPQFIFQYYEKEERGRGNFPDRFSARQFPNYSSELNVNALLLGDSALYLCASSLWPGNNEQYFGPGTRLTVT.

This sequence joins TRBV18 and TRBJ1-4; D possibly corresponds to TRBD1 (5 bases). The CDR3 extends over 15 amino acids. The V end was cut by 2 bases, the J end by 8 bases, with 15 bases between. Germline V gene data show CDR1 as KGHSH and CDR2 as LQKENI. The CDR3 reads CASSPNPGGEEKLFF. In DNA form, the CDR3 reads TGTGCCAGCTCACCAAATCCCGGAGGGGAAGAAAAACTGTTTTTT. Based on the CDR3 plus reference TRBV18 and TRBJ1-4, the full variable domain is NAGVMQNPRHLVRRRGQEARLRCSPMKGHSHVYWYRQLPEEGLKFMVYLQKENIIDESGMPKERFSAEFPKEGPSILRIQQVVRGDSAAYFCASSPNPGGEEKLFFGSGTQLSVL.

The chain has TRBV29-1 and TRBJ2-2; 8 bases fit TRBD2. Germline CDR1 is SQVTM and CDR2 is ANQGSEA. The ends lost 4 bases at V and 0 bases at J; junction bases unmatched: 1. The CDR3 is made up of 14 amino acids. The DNA of the CDR3 is TGCAGCGTTGGGGGACTAGCGAACACCGGGGAGCTGTTTTTT. Translating gives CSVGGLANTGELFF.

The rearrangement uses TRBV20-1 and TRBJ1-1; D is unresolved. Germline CDR1 and CDR2: DFQATT and SNEGSKA (reference sequence). CDR3 length: 10 amino acids. V lost 5 bases and J lost 5, with 6 bases in between. The chain's CDR3 is CSAGPTEAFF. DNA of the CDR3: TGCAGTGCTGGTCCGACTGAAGCTTTCTTT.

This chain uses TRBV4-3 with TRBJ2-6; D is uncertain. V shed 3 bases and J shed 2 bases, with 2 bases lying between them. Germline V gives CDR1 LGHNA, CDR2 YSLEER. The CDR3 is made up of 13 amino acids. CDR3 protein: CASSHPGANVLTF. Here the CDR3 DNA reads TGCGCCAGCAGCCACCCTGGGGCCAACGTCCTGACTTTC.

V usage is TRBV11-3 and J usage is TRBJ2-1, with 12 positions matching TRBD2. Trimming removed 0 bases from V and 6 bases from J; junction bases left unmatched: 3. The CDR3 is 16 amino acids. Germline values: CDR1 SGHNT, CDR2 YENEEA. For the CDR3, the DNA is TGTGCCAGCAGCTTAGACCCACTAGCGGGAGGCAATGAGCAGTTCTTC. This encodes CASSLDPLAGGNEQFF.

This sequence joins TRBV6-1 and TRBJ2-7; 11 positions match TRBD2. The J segment lost 0 bases and the V segment lost 7 bases, leaving 5 bases of the junction unmatched. Germline V gives CDR1 MNHNS, CDR2 SASEGT. This CDR3 region has 15 residues. The CDR3 here is CASNTGTSGSYEQYF. For the CDR3, the DNA is TGTGCCAGCAACACCGGGACTAGCGGCTCCTACGAGCAGTACTTC.

The CDR3 DNA sequence: TGTGCCAGCAGGGCCCCATGGGGTCAGCCCCAGCATTTT. Translating gives CASRAPWGQPQHF. This rearrangement joins TRBV28 to TRBJ1-5; D is ambiguous. The V and J ends lost 6 bases and 6 bases respectively, with 12 bases between them. The germline CDR1 and CDR2 sequences are MDHEN and SYDVKM. There are 13 residues in the CDR3.